The T cell receptor beta chain under discussion was sequenced for a study of T cells after yellow fever vaccination. A process of 5'RACE template switching, which added a universal primer site and UMIs, was used to make TCR cDNA. TCRdb called the 5' RACE reads again in MiXCR, with one record for every CDR3 protein. The table includes nearly 300,000 distinct CDR3 sequences, 7.5% to 9% detected once. The CDR3 consists of 13 residues. Deletions cut 5 bases from V and 4 bases from J, with 11 bases between. Notes on the study in general: Overlap between CD4 and CD8 compartments was detected for a small share of clonotypes.

This clonotype was seen many times. Its antigen is not known. The sequence came from a man younger than 35 who received the YFV17D yellow fever vaccine. The chain employs TRBV12-3 or TRBV12-4 and TRBJ2-5, with D uncertain. The sequences come from CD4+ T cells sorted from PBMCs, collected 5 days after the yellow fever booster vaccination. The CDR3 DNA reads TGTGCCAGCAGTCGTCCCCCCCCAGAGACCCAGTACTTC. This sequence encodes CASSRPPPETQYF.